This T cell receptor beta chain is from a study of T cells in Graves' hyperthyroidism and ophthalmopathy. Overall study findings and caveats: Within blood appeared most thyroid clonotypes that had expanded above 0.001.

Fresh peripheral blood, around 10 ml of it, supplied the PBMCs. This clonotype was seen ten or more times. Its specificity is unknown. RNA transcripts provided the source from which TCR beta CDR3 regions were amplified. The HTBI primer set drove a first-round RT-PCR of the TCR CDR3. TCRdb used MiXCR to reprocess the multiplex PCR reads, holding one entry per CDR3 protein. The sample lists hundreds of thousands of distinct CDR3 sequences, about 20% seen once, with 47% in the top ten. Sequencing was carried out using blood. This clonotype was sampled from a man aged 40-55 years with Graves' ophthalmopathy.

The CDR3 sequence is CASSLSLTSGRGWTYEQYF. The CDR3, as DNA: TGTGCCAGCAGTTTATCGCTGACTAGCGGGAGAGGCTGGACCTACGAGCAGTACTTC. The genes are TRBV28 and TRBJ2-7; TRBD2 aligns across 12 bases. With V trimmed by 1 base and J by 2 bases, 12 bases remained unmatched. Germline V gene data show CDR1 as MDHEN and CDR2 as SYDVKM. The CDR3 runs to 19 residues.